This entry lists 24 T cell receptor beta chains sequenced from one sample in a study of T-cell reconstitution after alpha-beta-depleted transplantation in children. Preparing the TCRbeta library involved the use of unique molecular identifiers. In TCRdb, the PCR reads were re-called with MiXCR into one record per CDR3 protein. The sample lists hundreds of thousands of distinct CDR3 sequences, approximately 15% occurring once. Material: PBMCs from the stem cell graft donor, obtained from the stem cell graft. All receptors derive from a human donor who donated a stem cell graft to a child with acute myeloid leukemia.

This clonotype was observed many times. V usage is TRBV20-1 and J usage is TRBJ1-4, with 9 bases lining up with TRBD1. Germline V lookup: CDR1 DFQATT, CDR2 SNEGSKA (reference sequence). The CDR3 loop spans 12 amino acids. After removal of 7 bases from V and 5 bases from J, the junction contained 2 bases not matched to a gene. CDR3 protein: CSGGQGNEKLFF. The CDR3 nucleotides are TGCAGTGGGGGACAGGGAAATGAAAAACTGTTTTTT.

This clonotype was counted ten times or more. The CDR3: CASSVRTLTDTQYF. The CDR3 region has the DNA TGTGCCAGCAGTGTCCGGACCCTCACAGATACGCAGTATTTT. This rearrangement joins TRBV12-3 or TRBV12-4 to TRBJ2-3, with no clear D. The CDR3 is 14 amino acids. V lost 5 bases and J 2 bases, leaving 11 bases between the germline ends.

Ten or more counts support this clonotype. CDR3 loop: CASSATYKTEQYF. In DNA form, the CDR3 reads TGTGCCAGCAGTGCTACCTACAAAACCGAGCAGTACTTC. The V gene is TRBV12-3 or TRBV12-4, the J gene TRBJ2-7; D uncertain. The germline V and J ends were trimmed by 5 bases and 6 bases, with 14 bases remaining between them. The length of the CDR3 is 13 residues.

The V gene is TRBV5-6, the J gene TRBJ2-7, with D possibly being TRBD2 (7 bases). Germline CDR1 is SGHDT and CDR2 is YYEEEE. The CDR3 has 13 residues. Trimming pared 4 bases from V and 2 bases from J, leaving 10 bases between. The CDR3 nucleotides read TGTGCCAGCAGCCGGGGGGCCACCTACGAGCAGTACTTC. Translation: CASSRGATYEQYF.

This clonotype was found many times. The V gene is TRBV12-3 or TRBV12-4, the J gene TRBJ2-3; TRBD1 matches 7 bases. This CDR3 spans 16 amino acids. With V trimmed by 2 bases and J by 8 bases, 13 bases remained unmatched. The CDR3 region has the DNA TGTGCCAGCAGTTTAAGCACAGGGGATGTACCTCGTACGCAGTATTTT. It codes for CASSLSTGDVPRTQYF.

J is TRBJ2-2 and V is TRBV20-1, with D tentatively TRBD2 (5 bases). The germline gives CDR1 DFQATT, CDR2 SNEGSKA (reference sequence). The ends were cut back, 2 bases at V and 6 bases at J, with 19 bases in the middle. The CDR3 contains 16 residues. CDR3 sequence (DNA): TGCAGTGCTAGATCGTGGGGAGTTGGCCTCGCCGGGGAGCTGTTTTTT. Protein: CSARSWGVGLAGELFF.

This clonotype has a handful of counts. In nucleotides, the CDR3 is TGTGCCAGCAGTTATGGACTAGCGGGTACTGGGGCCAACGTCCTGACTTTC. This sequence encodes CASSYGLAGTGANVLTF. V and J are TRBV5-6 and TRBJ2-6, with 11 bases aligning to TRBD2. The CDR3 consists of 17 residues. Trimming cost V 5 bases and J 2 bases; bases outside gene matches: 6. The germline V gene has CDR1 SGHDT and CDR2 YYEEEE.

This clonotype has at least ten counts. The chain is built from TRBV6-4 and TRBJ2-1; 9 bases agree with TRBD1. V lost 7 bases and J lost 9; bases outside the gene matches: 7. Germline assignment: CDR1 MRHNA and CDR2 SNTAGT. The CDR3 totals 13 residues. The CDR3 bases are TGTGCCAGCACTCGGACAGGGGAAGGTGAGCAGTTCTTC. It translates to CASTRTGEGEQFF.

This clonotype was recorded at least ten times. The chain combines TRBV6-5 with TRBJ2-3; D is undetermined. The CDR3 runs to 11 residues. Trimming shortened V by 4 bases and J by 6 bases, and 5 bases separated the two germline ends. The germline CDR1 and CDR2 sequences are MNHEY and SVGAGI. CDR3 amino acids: CASSWRDTQYF. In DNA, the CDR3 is TGTGCCAGCAGTTGGCGGGATACGCAGTATTTT.

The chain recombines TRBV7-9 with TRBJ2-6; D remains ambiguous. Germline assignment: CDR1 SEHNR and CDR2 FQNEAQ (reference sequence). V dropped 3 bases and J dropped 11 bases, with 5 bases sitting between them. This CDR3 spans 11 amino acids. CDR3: CASSFAYVLTF. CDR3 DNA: TGTGCCAGCAGCTTCGCCTACGTCCTGACTTTC.

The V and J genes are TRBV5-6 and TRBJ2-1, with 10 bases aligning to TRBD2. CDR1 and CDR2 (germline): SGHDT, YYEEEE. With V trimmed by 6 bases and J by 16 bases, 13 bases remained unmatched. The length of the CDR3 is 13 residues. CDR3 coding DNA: TGTGCCAGCACCTCCCGACTAGCGGGTCCCCCCTTCTTC. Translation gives CASTSRLAGPPFF.

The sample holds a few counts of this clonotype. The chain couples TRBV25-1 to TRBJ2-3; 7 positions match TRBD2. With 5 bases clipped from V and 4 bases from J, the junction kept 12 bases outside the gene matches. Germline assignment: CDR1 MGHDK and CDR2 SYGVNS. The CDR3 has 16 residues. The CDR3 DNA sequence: TGTGCCAGCAGTCTCTTCGCGGGGGTTGGCGCAGATACGCAGTATTTT. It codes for CASSLFAGVGADTQYF.

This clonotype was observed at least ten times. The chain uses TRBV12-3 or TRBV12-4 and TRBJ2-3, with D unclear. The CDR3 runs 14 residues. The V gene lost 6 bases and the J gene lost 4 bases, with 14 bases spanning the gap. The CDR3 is CASRRTVQADTQYF. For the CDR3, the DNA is TGTGCCAGCAGACGCACCGTGCAGGCAGATACGCAGTATTTT.

The CDR3 DNA reads TGTGCCAGCAGCCGTTTTACGGGGGGTGAGCAAGAGACCCAGTACTTC. As protein: CASSRFTGGEQETQYF. The genes are TRBV7-6 and TRBJ2-5, with 7 bases matching TRBD2. Trimming removed 5 bases from V and 2 bases from J; junction bases left unmatched: 11. CDR1 SGHVS and CDR2 FNYEAQ come from the germline V gene. CDR3 length: 16 amino acids. Filled out from reference TRBV7-6 and TRBJ2-5, the complete variable domain reads GAGVSQSPRYKVTKRGQDVALRCDPISGHVSLYWYRQALGQGPEFLTYFNYEAQQDKSGLPNDRFSAERPEGSISTLTIQRTEQRDSAMYRCASSRFTGGEQETQYFGPGTRLLVL.

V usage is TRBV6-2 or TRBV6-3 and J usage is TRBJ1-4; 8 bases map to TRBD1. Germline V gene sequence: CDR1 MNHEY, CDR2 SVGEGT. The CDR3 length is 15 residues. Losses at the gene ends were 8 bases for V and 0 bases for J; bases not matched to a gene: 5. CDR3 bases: TGTGCCAGCCGCCGGACAGGGACAACTAATGAAAAACTGTTTTTT. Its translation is CASRRTGTTNEKLFF.

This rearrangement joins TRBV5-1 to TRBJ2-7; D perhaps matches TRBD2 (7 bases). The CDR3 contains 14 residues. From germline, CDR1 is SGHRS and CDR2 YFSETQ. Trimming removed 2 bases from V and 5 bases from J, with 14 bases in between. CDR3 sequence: CASSLGGANDEQYF. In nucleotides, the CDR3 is TGCGCCAGCAGCTTAGGGGGGGCAAACGACGAGCAGTACTTC. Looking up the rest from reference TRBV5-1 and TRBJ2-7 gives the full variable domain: KAGVTQTPRYLIKTRGQQVTLSCSPISGHRSVSWYQQTPGQGLQFLFEYFSETQRNKGNFPGRFSGRQFSNSRSEMNVSTLELGDSALYLCASSLGGANDEQYFGPGTRLTVT.

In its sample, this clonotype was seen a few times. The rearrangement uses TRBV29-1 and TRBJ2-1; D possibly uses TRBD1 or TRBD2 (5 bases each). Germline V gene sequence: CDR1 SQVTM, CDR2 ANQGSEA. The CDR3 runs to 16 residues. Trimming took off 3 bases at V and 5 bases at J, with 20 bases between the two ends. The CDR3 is CSVDRGPLTPNNEQFF. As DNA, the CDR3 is TGCAGCGTTGACCGGGGCCCACTCACTCCGAACAATGAGCAGTTCTTC.

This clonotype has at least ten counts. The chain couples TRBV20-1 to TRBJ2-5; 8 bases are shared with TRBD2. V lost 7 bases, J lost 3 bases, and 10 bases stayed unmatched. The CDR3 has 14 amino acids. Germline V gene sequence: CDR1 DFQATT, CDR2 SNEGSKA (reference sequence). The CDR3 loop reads CSGGGPPTKETQYF. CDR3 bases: TGCAGTGGCGGGGGGCCCCCAACAAAAGAGACCCAGTACTTC.

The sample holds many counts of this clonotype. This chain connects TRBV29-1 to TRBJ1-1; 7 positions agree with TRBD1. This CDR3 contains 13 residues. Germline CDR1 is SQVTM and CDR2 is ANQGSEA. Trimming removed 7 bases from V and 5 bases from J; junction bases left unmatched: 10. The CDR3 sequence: CSAMTGSRTEAFF. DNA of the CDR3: TGCAGCGCAATGACAGGGTCAAGGACTGAAGCTTTCTTT.

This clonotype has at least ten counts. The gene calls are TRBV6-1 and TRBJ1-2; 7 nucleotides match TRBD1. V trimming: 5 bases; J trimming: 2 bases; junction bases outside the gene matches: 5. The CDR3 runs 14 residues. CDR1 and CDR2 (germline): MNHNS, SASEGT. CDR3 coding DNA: TGTGCCAGCAGTCCCGACAGGGTCAACTATGGCTACACCTTC. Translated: CASSPDRVNYGYTF.

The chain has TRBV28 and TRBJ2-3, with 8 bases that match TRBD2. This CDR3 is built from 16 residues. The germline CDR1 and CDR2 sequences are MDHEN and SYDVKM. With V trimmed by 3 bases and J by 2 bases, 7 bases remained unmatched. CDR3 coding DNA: TGTGCCAGCAGTTTCGTGACTAGCGTTGACACAGATACGCAGTATTTT. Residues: CASSFVTSVDTDTQYF.

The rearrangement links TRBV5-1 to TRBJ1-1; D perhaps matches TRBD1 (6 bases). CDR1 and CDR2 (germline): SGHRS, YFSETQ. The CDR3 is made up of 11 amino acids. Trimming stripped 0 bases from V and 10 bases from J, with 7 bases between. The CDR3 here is CASSLGGAAFF. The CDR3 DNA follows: TGCGCCAGCAGCTTGGGGGGGGCAGCTTTCTTT. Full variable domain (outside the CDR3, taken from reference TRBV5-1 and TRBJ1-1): KAGVTQTPRYLIKTRGQQVTLSCSPISGHRSVSWYQQTPGQGLQFLFEYFSETQRNKGNFPGRFSGRQFSNSRSEMNVSTLELGDSALYLCASSLGGAAFFGQGTRLTVV.

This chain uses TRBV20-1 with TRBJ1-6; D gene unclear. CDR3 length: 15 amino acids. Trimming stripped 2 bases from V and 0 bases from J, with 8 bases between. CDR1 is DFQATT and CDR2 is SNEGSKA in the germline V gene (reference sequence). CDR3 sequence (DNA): TGCAGTGCTAGACACACGAGCTCCTATAATTCACCCCTCCACTTT. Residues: CSARHTSSYNSPLHF.

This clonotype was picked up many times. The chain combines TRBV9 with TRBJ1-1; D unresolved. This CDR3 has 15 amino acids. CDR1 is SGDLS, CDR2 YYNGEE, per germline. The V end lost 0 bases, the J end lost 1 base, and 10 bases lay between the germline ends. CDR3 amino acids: CASSVAPGTNTEAFF. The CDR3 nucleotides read TGTGCCAGCAGCGTAGCTCCGGGTACGAACACTGAAGCTTTCTTT.